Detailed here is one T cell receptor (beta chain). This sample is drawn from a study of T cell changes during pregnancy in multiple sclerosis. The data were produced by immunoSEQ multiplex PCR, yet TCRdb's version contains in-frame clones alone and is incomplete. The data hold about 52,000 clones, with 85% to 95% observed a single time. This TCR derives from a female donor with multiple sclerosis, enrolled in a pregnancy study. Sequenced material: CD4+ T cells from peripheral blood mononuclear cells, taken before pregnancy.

For the CDR3, the DNA is TGTGCCAGCAGCACTGAGAACACCGGGGAGCTGTTTTTT. It encodes CASSTENTGELFF. J is TRBJ2-2 and V is TRBV5-4; D not resolved. V lost 4 bases and J 1 base, leaving 5 bases between the germline ends. CDR3 size: 13 residues. Germline values: CDR1 SGHNT, CDR2 YYREEE (reference sequence).